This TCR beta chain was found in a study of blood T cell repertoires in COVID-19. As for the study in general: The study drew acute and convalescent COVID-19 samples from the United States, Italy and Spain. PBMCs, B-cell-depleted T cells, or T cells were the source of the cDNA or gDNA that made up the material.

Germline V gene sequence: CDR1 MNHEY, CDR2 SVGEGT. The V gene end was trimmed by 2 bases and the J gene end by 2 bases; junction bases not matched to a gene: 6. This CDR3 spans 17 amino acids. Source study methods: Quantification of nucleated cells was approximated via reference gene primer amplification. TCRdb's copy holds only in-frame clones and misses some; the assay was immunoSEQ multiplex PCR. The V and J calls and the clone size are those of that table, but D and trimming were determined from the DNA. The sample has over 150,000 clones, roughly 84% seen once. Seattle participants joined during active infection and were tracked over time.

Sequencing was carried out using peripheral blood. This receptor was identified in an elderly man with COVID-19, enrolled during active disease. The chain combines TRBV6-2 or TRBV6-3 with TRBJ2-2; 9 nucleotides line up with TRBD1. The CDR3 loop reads CASSYVGTGRNTGELFF. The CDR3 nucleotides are TGTGCCAGCAGTTACGTGGGGACAGGGCGTAACACCGGGGAGCTGTTTTTT.